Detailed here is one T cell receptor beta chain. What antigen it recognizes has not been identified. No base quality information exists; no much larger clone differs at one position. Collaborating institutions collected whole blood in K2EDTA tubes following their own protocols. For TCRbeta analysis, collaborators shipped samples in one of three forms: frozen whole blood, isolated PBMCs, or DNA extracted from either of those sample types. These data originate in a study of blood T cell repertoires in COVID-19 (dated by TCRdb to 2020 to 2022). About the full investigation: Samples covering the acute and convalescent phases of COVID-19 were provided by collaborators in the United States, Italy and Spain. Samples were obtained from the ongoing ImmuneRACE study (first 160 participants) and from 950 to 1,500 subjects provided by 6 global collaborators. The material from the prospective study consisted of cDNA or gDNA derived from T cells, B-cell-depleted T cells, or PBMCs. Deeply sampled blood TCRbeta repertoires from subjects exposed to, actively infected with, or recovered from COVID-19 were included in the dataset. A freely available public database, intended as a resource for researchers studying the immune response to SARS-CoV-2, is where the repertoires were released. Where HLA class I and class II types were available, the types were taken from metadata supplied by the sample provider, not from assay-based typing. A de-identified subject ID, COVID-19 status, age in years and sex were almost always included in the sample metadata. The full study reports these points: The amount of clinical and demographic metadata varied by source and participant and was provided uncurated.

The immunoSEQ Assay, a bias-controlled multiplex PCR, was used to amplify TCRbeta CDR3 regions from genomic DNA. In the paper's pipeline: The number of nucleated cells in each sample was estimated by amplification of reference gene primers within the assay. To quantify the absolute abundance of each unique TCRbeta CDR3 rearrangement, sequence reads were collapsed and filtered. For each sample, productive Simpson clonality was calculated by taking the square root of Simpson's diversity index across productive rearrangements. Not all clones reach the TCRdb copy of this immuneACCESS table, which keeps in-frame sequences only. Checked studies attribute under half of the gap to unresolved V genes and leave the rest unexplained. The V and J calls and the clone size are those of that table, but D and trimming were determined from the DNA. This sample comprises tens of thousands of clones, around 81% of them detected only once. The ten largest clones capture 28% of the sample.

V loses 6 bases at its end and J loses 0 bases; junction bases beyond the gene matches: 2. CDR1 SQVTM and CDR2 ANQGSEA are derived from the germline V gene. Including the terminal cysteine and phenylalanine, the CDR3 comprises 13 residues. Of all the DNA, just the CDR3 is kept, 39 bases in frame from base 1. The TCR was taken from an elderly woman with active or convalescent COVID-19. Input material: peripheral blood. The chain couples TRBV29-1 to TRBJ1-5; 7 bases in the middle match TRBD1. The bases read TGCAGCGTGGGGACAGCTAGCAATCAGCCCCAGCATTTT. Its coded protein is CSVGTASNQPQHF.